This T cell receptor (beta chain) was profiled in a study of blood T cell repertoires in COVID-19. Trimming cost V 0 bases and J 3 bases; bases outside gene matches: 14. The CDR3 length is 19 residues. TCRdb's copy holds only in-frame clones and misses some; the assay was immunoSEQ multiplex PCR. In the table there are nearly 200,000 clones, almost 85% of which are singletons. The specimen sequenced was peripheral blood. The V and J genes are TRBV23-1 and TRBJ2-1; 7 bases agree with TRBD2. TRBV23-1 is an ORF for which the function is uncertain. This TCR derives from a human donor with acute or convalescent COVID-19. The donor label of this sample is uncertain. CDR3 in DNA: TGCGCCAGCAGTCAATCGGGGGGGTTCTACGCCGTCTACTACAATGAGCAGTTCTTC. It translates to CASSQSGGFYAVYYNEQFF.